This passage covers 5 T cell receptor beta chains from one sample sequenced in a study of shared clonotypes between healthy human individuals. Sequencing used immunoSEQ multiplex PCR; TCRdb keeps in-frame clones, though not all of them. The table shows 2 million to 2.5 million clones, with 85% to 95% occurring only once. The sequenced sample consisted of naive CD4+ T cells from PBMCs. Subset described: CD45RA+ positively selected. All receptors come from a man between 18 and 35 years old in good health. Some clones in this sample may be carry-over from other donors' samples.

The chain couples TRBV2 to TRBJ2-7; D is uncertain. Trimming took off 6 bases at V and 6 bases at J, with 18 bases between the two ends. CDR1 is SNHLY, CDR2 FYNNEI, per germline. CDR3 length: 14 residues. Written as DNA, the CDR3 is TGTGCCAGCAGCGAAACGTACCTATCCCCCGAGCAGTACTTC. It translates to CASSETYLSPEQYF.

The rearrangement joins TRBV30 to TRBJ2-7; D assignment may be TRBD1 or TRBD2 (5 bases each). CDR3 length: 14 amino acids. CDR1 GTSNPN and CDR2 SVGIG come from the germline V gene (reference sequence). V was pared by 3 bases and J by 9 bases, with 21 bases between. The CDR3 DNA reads TGTGCCTGGAGGGTCCTTGGGGGATCGGCAGGGCAGTACTTC. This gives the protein CAWRVLGGSAGQYF.

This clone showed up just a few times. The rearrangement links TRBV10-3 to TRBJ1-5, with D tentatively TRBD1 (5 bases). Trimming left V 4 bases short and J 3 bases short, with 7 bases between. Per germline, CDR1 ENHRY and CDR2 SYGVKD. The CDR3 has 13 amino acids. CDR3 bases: TGTGCCATCAGTGGGGGGAACAATCAGCCCCAGCATTTT. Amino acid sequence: CAISGGNNQPQHF.

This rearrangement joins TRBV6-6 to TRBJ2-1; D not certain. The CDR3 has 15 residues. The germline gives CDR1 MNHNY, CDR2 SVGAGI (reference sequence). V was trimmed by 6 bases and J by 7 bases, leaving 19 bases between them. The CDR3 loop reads CASSPDFLAGNEQFF. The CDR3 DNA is TGTGCCAGCAGCCCCGATTTTTTGGCCGGGAATGAGCAGTTCTTC.

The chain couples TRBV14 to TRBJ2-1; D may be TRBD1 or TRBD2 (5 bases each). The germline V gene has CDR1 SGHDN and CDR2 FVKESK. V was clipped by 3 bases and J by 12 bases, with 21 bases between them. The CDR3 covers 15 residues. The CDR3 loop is CASSQYRDGSEGQFF. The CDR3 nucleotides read TGTGCCAGCAGCCAGTACCGGGACGGAAGTGAGGGGCAGTTCTTC.